This is a list of T cell receptor beta chains from one sample in a study of shared clonotypes between healthy human individuals. Using immunoSEQ multiplex PCR, the repertoire was profiled, and TCRdb retains in-frame clones only, with some absent. In the table there are roughly 2.4 million clones, 90% to 97% of which are singletons. The sample was naive CD4+ T cells sorted from blood. The receptors originated from a man between 18 and 29 years old in good health. Both conserved end residues are part of each CDR3. The order of the fields is V gene, J gene, D gene, clone size, CDR3 protein, CDR3 DNA. The D gene is left open where the match is weak. The size of a clone is reported for some rows only, either as once, few or many, or as a class for expanded clones.

TRBV6-1	TRBJ1-5	-	-	CASSETWKNQPQHF	TGTGCCAGCAGTGAAACGTGGAAGAATCAGCCCCAGCATTTT
TRBV5-1	TRBJ2-1	-	-	CASSLWAGSTYNEQFF	TGCGCCAGCAGCTTGTGGGCGGGGAGCACTTACAATGAGCAGTTCTTC
TRBV6-9	TRBJ2-1	TRBD2	-	CASSYCEGLGNNEQFF	TGTGCCAGCAGTTATTGTGAGGGACTAGGAAACAATGAGCAGTTCTTC
TRBV18	TRBJ1-4	-	-	CASSGRDSEKLFF	TGTGCCAGCTCAGGCAGGGATAGTGAAAAACTGTTTTTT
TRBV2	TRBJ2-2	TRBD2	-	CASRTSGSLGTGELFF	TGTGCCAGCAGGACTAGCGGGAGCTTAGGGACCGGGGAGCTGTTTTTT
TRBV5-6	TRBJ2-5	TRBD2	-	CASSPELAGGLGETQYF	TGTGCCAGCAGCCCGGAACTAGCGGGAGGGCTGGGAGAGACCCAGTACTTC
TRBV5-6	TRBJ2-7	TRBD2	-	CASSLYRGGFLEQYF	TGTGCCAGCAGCTTGTACCGGGGGGGCTTTCTCGAGCAGTACTTC
TRBV30	TRBJ1-2	-	-	CAWFANYGYTF	TGTGCCTGGTTTGCTAACTATGGCTACACCTTC
TRBV2	TRBJ1-5	-	-	CASSKGGATAPQHF	TGTGCCAGCAGTAAGGGAGGGGCCACGGCGCCCCAGCATTTT
TRBV7-9	TRBJ2-3	-	-	CASSITGYPTDTQYF	TGTGCCAGCAGCATTACAGGTTATCCCACAGATACGCAGTATTTT
TRBV10-1	TRBJ2-5	-	once	CASSSSGTGQETQYF	TGCGCCAGCAGTTCCTCCGGGACTGGCCAAGAGACCCAGTACTTC
TRBV28	TRBJ2-5	-	-	CARSPRGWLETQYF	TGTGCCAGGTCACCGAGGGGATGGTTGGAGACCCAGTACTTC
TRBV29-1	TRBJ2-7	TRBD1	-	CSASRDRSHEQYF	TGCAGCGCCAGCCGGGACAGGAGCCACGAGCAGTACTTC
TRBV7-9	TRBJ1-4	TRBD1	once	CASSSGTVNEKLFF	TGTGCCAGCAGCTCCGGGACAGTAAACGAAAAACTGTTTTTT
TRBV28	TRBJ2-7	-	-	CASSLGLAPYEQYF	TGTGCCAGCAGTTTGGGGCTAGCGCCGTACGAGCAGTACTTC
TRBV5-4	TRBJ2-5	TRBD1	-	CASSLRDSQETQYF	TGTGCCAGCAGCTTGCGGGACAGCCAAGAGACCCAGTACTTC
TRBV7-2	TRBJ1-5	-	-	CASSQGVLQPQHF	TGTGCCAGCAGCCAGGGTGTTTTGCAGCCCCAGCATTTT
TRBV6-6	TRBJ1-4	TRBD1	-	CASSQGQGNEKLFF	TGTGCCAGCAGTCAAGGACAGGGTAATGAAAAACTGTTTTTT
TRBV28	TRBJ2-1	-	-	CASSSGYSYNEQFF	TGTGCCAGCAGTTCCGGGTATTCCTACAATGAGCAGTTCTTC
TRBV25-1	TRBJ2-6	TRBD1	once	CASSNRGLGANVLTF	TGTGCCAGCAGCAACAGGGGGCTTGGGGCCAACGTCCTGACTTTC
TRBV28	TRBJ2-3	-	once	CATSSGTDTQYF	TGTGCCACCAGTTCTGGCACAGATACGCAGTATTTT
TRBV7-2	TRBJ2-2	-	-	CASRPDTGELFF	TGTGCCAGCAGACCGGATACCGGGGAGCTGTTTTTT
TRBV29-1	TRBJ1-4	-	-	CSAGALGEKLFF	TGCAGCGCGGGGGCCCTTGGTGAAAAACTGTTTTTT
TRBV5-1	TRBJ1-5	TRBD1	-	CASSLGDSNNQPQHF	TGCGCCAGCAGCTTGGGGGACAGTAACAATCAGCCCCAGCATTTT
TRBV7-3	TRBJ2-1	-	-	CASSLKGGRAYNEQFF	TGTGCCAGCAGCCTAAAAGGCGGGCGCGCTTACAATGAGCAGTTCTTC
TRBV5-1	TRBJ2-3	TRBD2	-	CASSLALLADTDTQYF	TGCGCCAGCAGCCTCGCCTTACTAGCGGACACAGATACGCAGTATTTT
TRBV18	TRBJ2-5	-	-	CASSPPTTPGETQYF	TGTGCCAGCTCACCACCGACGACGCCCGGAGAGACCCAGTACTTC
TRBV14	TRBJ1-2	TRBD1	-	CASSQAGQGGNYGYTF	TGTGCCAGCAGCCAAGCGGGACAGGGTGGAAACTATGGCTACACCTTC
TRBV5-4	TRBJ1-1	TRBD1	-	CASSLGTGGGVNTEAFF	TGTGCCAGCAGCCTAGGGACAGGCGGCGGGGTGAACACTGAAGCTTTCTTT
TRBV28	TRBJ1-5	TRBD1	-	CASREGTGPVQPQHF	TGTGCCAGCAGAGAGGGGACAGGCCCTGTTCAGCCCCAGCATTTT
TRBV6-6	TRBJ2-3	-	-	CASSYDRSTDTQYF	TGTGCCAGCAGTTATGACAGAAGCACAGATACGCAGTATTTT
TRBV7-6	TRBJ2-7	-	-	CASSLAGTPYEQYF	TGTGCCAGCAGCTTAGCGGGGACACCTTACGAGCAGTACTTC
TRBV7-9	TRBJ2-1	-	-	CASSPLWGLIANNEQFF	TGTGCCAGCAGCCCCCTATGGGGGCTGATAGCCAACAATGAGCAGTTCTTC